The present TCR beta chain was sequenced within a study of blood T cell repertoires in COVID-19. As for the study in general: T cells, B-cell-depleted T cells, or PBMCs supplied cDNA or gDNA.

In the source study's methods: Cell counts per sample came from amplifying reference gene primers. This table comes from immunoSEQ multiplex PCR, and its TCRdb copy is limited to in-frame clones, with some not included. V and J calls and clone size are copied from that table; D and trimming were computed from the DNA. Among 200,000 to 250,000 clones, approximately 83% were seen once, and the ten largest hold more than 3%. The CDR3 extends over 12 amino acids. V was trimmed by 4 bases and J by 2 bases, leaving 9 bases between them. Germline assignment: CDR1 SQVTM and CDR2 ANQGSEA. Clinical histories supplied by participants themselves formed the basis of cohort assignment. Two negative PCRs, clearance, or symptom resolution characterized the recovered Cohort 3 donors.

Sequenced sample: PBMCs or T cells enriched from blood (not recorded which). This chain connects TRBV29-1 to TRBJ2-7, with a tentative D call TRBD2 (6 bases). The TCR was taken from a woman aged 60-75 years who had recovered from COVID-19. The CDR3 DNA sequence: TGCAGCGTTGTGGCGGGACCCTACGAGCAGTACTTC. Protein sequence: CSVVAGPYEQYF.